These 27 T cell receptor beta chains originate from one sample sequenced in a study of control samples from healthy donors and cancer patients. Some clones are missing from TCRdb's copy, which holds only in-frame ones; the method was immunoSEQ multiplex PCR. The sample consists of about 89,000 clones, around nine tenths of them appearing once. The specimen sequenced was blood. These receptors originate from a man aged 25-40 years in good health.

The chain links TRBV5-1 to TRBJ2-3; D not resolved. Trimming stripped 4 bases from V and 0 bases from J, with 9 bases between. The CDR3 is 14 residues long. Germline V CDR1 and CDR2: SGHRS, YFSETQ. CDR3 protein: CASSMDGSTDTQYF. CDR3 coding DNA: TGCGCCAGCAGCATGGACGGAAGCACAGATACGCAGTATTTT.

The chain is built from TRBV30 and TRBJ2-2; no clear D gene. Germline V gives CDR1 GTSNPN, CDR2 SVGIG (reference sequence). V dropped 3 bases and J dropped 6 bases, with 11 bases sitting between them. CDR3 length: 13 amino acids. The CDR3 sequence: CAWRLQGPGELFF. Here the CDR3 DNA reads TGTGCCTGGAGACTCCAAGGGCCCGGGGAGCTGTTTTTT.

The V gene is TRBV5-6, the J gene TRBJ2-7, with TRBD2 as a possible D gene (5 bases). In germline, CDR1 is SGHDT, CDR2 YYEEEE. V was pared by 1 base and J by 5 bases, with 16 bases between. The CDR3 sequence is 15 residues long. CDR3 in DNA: TGTGCCAGCAGCTTGTTGACTCAGCGGCACGACGAGCAGTACGTC. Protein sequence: CASSLLTQRHDEQYV.

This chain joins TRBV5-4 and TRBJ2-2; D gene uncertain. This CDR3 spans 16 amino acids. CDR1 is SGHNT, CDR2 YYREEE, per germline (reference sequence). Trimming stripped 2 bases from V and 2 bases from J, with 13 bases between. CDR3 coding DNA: TGTGCCAGCAGCTTTAGTGGGCAGATAAACACCGGGGAGCTGTTTTTT. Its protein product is CASSFSGQINTGELFF.

CDR3 region: CASSLGGRNTIYF. The DNA for the CDR3 is TGTGCCAGCAGTTTAGGGGGGCGGAACACCATATATTTT. The rearrangement uses TRBV12-3 or TRBV12-4 and TRBJ1-3; D possibly corresponds to TRBD1 (6 bases). The CDR3 totals 13 residues. V lost 1 base and J 7 bases, leaving 8 bases between the germline ends.

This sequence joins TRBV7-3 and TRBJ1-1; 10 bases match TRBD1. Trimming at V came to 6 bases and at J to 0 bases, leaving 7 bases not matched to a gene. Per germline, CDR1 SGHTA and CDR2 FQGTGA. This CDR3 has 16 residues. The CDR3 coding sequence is TGTGCCAGCAGTCCTCAGGGACAGGGGATGAACACTGAAGCTTTCTTT. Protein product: CASSPQGQGMNTEAFF. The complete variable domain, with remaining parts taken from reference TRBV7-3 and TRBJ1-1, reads GAGVSQTPSNKVTEKGKYVELRCDPISGHTALYWYRQSLGQGPEFLIYFQGTGAADDSGLPNDRFFAVRPEGSVSTLKIQRTERGDSAVYLCASSPQGQGMNTEAFFGQGTRLTVV.

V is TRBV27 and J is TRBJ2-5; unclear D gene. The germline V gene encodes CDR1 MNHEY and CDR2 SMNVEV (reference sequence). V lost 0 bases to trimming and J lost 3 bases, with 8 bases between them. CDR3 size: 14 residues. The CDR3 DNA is TGTGCCAGCAGTTTATCGAATGGGGAAGAGACCCAGTACTTC. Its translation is CASSLSNGEETQYF.

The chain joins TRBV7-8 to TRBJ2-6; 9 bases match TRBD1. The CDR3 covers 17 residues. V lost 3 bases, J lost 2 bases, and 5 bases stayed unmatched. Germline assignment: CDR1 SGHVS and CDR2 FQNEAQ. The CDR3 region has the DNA TGTGCCAGCAGCTTTGACAGGGGGGCTGCTGGGGCCAACGTCCTGACTTTC. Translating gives CASSFDRGAAGANVLTF.

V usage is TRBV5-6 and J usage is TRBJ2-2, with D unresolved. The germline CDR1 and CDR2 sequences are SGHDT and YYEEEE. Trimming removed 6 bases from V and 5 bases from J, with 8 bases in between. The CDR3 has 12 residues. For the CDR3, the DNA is TGTGCCAGCACCATTTCTACCGGGGAGCTGTTTTTT. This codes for CASTISTGELFF.

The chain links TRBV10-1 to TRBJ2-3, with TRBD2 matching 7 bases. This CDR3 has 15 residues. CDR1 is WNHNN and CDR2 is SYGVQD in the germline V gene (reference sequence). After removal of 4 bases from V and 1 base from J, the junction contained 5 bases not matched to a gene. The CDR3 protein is CASSGWGGGTDTQYF. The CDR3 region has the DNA TGCGCCAGCAGTGGATGGGGGGGTGGCACAGATACGCAGTATTTT.

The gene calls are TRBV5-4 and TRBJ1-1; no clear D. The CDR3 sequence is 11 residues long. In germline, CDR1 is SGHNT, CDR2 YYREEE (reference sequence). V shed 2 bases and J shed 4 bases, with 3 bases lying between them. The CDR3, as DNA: TGTGCCAGCAGCTTAACCACTGAAGCTTTCTTT. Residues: CASSLTTEAFF. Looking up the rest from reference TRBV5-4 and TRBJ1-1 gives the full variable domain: ETGVTQSPTHLIKTRGQQVTLRCSSQSGHNTVSWYQQALGQGPQFIFQYYREEENGRGNFPPRFSGLQFPNYSSELNVNALELDDSALYLCASSLTTEAFFGQGTRLTVV.

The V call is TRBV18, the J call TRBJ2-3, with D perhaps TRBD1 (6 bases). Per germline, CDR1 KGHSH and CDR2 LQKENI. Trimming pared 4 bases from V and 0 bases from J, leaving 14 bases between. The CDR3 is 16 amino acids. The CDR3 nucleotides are TGTGCCAGCTCACTTAAACAGGGACATAGCACAGATACGCAGTATTTT. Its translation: CASSLKQGHSTDTQYF.

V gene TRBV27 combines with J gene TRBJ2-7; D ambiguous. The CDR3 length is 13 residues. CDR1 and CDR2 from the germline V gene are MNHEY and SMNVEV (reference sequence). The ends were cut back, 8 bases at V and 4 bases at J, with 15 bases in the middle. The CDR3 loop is CASAPGRLYEQYV. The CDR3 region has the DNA TGTGCCAGCGCCCCCGGCAGATTATACGAGCAGTACGTC.

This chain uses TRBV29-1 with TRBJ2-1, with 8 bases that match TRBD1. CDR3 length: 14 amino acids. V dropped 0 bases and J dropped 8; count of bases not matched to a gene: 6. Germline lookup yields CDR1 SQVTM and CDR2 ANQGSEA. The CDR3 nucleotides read TGCAGCGTTGAAGACGGACAGGGTGGGGATGAGCAGTTCTTC. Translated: CSVEDGQGGDEQFF.

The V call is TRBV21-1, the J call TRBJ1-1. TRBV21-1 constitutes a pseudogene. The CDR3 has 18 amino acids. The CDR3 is CASRTLGTVQLTNTEAFF. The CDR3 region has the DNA TGTGCCAGCAGGACCCTCGGGACGGTTCAACTAACGAACACTGAAGCTTTCTTT.

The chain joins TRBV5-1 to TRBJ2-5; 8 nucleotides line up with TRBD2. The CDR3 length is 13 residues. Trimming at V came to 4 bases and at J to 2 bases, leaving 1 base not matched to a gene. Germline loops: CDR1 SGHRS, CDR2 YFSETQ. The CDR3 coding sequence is TGCGCCAGCAGCCCGGGGGGGCAAGAGACCCAGTACTTC. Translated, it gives CASSPGGQETQYF.

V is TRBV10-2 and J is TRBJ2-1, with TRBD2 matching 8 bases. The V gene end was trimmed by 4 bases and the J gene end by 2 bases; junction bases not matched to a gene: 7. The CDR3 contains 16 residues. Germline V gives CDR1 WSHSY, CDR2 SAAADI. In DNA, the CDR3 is TGCGCCAGCAGTGGGACGGGGGGGTCACCCTACAATGAGCAGTTCTTC. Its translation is CASSGTGGSPYNEQFF.

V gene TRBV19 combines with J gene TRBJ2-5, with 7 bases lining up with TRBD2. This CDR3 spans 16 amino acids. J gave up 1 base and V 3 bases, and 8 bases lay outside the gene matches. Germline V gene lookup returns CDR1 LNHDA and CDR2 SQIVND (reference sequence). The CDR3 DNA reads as TGTGCCAGTAGTATCAAAACGGGGGGATTCCAAGAGACCCAGTACTTC. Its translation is CASSIKTGGFQETQYF. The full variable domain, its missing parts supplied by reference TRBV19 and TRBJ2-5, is DGGITQSPKYLFRKEGQNVTLSCEQNLNHDAMYWYRQDPGQGLRLIYYSQIVNDFQKGDIAEGYSVSREKKESFPLTVTSAQKNPTAFYLCASSIKTGGFQETQYFGPGTRLLVL.

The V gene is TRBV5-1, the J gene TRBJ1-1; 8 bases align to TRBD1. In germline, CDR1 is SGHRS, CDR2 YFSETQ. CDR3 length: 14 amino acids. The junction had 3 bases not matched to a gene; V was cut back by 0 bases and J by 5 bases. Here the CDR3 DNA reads TGCGCCAGCAGCTTGGACGGACAGGGAACTGAAGCTTTCTTT. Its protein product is CASSLDGQGTEAFF.

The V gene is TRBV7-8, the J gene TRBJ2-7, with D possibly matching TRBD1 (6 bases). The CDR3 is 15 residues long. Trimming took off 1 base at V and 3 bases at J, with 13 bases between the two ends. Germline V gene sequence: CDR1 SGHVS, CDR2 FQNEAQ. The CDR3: CASSLEGGRFYEQYF. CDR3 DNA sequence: TGTGCCAGCAGCTTAGAAGGGGGACGGTTCTACGAGCAGTACTTC.

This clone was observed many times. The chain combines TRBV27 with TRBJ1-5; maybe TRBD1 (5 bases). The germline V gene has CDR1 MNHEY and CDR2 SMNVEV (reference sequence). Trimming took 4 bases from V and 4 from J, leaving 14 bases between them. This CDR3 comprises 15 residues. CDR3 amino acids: CASSWGGTGNQPQHF. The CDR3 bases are TGTGCCAGCAGTTGGGGGGGGACGGGAAATCAGCCCCAGCATTTT.

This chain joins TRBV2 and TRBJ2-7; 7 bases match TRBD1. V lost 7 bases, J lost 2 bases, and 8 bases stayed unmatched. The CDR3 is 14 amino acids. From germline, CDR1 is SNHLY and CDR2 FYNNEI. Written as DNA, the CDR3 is TGTGCCAGCAAAAAGGGACAGTTGGCCTACGAGCAGTACTTC. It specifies CASKKGQLAYEQYF.

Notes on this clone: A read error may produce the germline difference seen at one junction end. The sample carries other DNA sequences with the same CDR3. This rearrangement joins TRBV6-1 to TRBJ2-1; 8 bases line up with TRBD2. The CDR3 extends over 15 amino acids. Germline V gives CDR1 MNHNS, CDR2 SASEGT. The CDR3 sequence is CASSEAGAGYNEQFF. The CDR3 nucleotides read TGTGCCAGCAGCGAAGCGGGGGCTGGCTACAATGAGCAGTTCTTC.

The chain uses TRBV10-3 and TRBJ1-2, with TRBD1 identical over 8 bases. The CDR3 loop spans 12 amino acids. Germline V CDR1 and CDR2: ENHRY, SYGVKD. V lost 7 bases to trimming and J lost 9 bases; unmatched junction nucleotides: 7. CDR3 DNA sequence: TGTGCCATCACCGGACAGGGCGAGAGCTACACCTTC. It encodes CAITGQGESYTF.

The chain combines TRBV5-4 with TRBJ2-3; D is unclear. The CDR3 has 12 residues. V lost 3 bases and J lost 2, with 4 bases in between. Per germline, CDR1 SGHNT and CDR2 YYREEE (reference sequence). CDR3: CASSSPTDTQYF. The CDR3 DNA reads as TGTGCCAGCAGCTCTCCCACAGATACGCAGTATTTT.

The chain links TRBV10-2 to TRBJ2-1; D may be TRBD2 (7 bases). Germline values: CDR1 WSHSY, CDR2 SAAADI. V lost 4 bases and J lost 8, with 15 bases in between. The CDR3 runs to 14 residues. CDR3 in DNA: TGCGCCAGCAGTGGGGGGGGCCGGGTAGATGAGCAGTTCTTC. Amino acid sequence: CASSGGGRVDEQFF.

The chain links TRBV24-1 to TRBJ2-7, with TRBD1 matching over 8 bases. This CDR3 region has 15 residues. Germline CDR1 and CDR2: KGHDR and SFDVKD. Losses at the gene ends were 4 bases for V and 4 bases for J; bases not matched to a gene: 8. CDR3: CATSDTGTGRYEQYF. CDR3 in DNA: TGTGCCACCAGTGACACCGGGACAGGACGATACGAGCAGTACTTC.